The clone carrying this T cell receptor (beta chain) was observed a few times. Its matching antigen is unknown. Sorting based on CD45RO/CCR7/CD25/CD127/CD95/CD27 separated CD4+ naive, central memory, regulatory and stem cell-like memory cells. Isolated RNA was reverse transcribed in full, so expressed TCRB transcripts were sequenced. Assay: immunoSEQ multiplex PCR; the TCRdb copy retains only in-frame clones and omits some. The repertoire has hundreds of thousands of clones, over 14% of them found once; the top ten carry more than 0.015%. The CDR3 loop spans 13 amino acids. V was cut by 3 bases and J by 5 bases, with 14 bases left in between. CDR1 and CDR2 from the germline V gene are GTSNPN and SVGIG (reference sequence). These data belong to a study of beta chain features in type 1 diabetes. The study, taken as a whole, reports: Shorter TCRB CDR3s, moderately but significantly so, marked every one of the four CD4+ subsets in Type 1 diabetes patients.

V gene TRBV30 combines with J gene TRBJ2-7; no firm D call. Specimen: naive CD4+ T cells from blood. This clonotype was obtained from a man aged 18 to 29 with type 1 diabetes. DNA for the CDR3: TGTGCCTGGAGCTTCCTCATTGGCAACGAGCAGTACTTC. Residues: CAWSFLIGNEQYF.